This entry is about one TCR beta chain. Its target is unknown. The PCR had 60 Vbeta and 13 Jbeta primers. The table came from immunoSEQ multiplex PCR; TCRdb's copy has only in-frame clones and leaves some out. The sample comprises around 190,000 clones, roughly 80% of which are singletons, and less than 3% rests with the top ten. This sample was included in a study of cytomegalovirus exposure and HLA in healthy donors. Background on the study: Previous work identified roughly 120 million unique TCR beta sequences from around 180 million T cells. Study-wide findings and caveats: Across donors, sequencing depth was assumed by presence/absence analyses to be roughly uniform. The majority of CMV-associated TCR beta chains were reported as apparently HLA-restricted in a later analysis. The study had only CMV serostatus as immune exposure information.

The origin of this receptor is a woman aged 30 to 39 in good health and CMV-seronegative. Sequenced input: PBMCs.

CDR3 nucleotides: TGTGCCAGCAGTGCGGGACGGAGCTCTGGAAACACCATATATTTT. Translating it yields CASSAGRSSGNTIYF. The rearrangement joins TRBV27 to TRBJ1-3; a possible D gene is TRBD1 (5 bases). V shed 5 bases and J shed 0 bases, with 11 bases lying between them. The CDR3 sequence is 15 residues long. Germline V gene lookup returns CDR1 MNHEY and CDR2 SMNVEV (reference sequence).